Shown below are 28 T cell receptor beta chains from a single sample sequenced in a study of OX40 agonist ivuxolimab in advanced cancers. This table comes from immunoSEQ multiplex PCR, and its TCRdb copy is limited to in-frame clones, with some not included. The sample carries 50,000 to 60,000 clones, roughly 90% recorded once. This specimen consisted of CD4+ or CD8+ T cells sorted from blood, obtained in a trial of the OX40 agonist ivuxolimab. These receptors were obtained from an adult with an advanced solid tumor such as melanoma, head and neck, liver or kidney cancer.

The chain carries TRBV25-1 and TRBJ1-3; TRBD1 is a possible D gene (6 bases). Germline CDR1 MGHDK, CDR2 SYGVNS. The CDR3 length is 15 residues. The V end was cut by 3 bases, the J end by 7 bases, with 16 bases between. The CDR3 DNA reads TGTGCCAGCAGTGACAGGGGCAGGGGAGTCAACACCATATATTTT. It is translated as CASSDRGRGVNTIYF.

This chain joins TRBV7-9 and TRBJ1-6; D is ambiguous. V lost 2 bases and J 10 bases, leaving 9 bases between the germline ends. Germline CDR1 and CDR2: SEHNR and FQNEAQ (reference sequence). The CDR3 length is 13 residues. CDR3 in amino acids: CASSLYAGSPLHF. As DNA, the CDR3 is TGTGCCAGCAGCTTATACGCCGGGTCACCCCTCCACTTT.

CDR3 bases: TGTGCCAGCAGCTTAGACGCCTACGAGCAGTACTTC. Protein: CASSLDAYEQYF. The chain carries TRBV11-3 and TRBJ2-7; D ambiguous. Germline assignment: CDR1 SGHNT and CDR2 YENEEA. This CDR3 spans 12 amino acids. The V end was cut by 0 bases, the J end by 2 bases, with 2 bases between.

The genes are TRBV5-6 and TRBJ2-3; D unresolved. The CDR3 extends over 17 amino acids. The V gene's germline CDR1 is SGHDT and CDR2 YYEEEE. V gave up 2 bases and J gave up 3 bases, with 19 bases separating them. The CDR3 sequence is CASSFLGPGYVTDTQYF. The CDR3 coding sequence is TGTGCCAGCAGCTTTCTAGGGCCAGGTTATGTGACAGATACGCAGTATTTT.

This sequence joins TRBV5-8 and TRBJ2-5; D remains unclear. CDR3 length equals 16 residues. Deletions cut 2 bases from V and 4 bases from J, with 18 bases between. The V gene's germline CDR1 is SGHTS and CDR2 YDEGEE. Written as DNA, the CDR3 is TGTGCCAGCAGCTTATTTGGAGCTGCGCCGGGAGAGACCCAGTACTTC. Translated, it gives CASSLFGAAPGETQYF.

The CDR3 protein is CASSLVGVVNEKLFF. The CDR3 nucleotides are TGCGCCAGCAGCTTGGTAGGGGTTGTTAATGAAAAACTGTTTTTT. The chain carries TRBV5-1 and TRBJ1-4; D perhaps matches TRBD1 (5 bases). Per the germline V gene, CDR1 is SGHRS and CDR2 is YFSETQ. The CDR3 runs to 15 residues. Trimming cost V 0 bases and J 4 bases, with 10 bases left between them.

This sequence joins TRBV7-9 and TRBJ2-1, with 8 bases aligning to TRBD2. This CDR3 region has 17 residues. CDR1 SEHNR and CDR2 FQNEAQ come from the germline V gene (reference sequence). V was pared by 1 base and J by 4 bases, with 9 bases of the junction left unmatched. The DNA for the CDR3 is TGTGCCAGCAGCTTAGGGAGGGCTAGCGGGTTATACAATGAGCAGTTCTTC. Its protein product is CASSLGRASGLYNEQFF.

The chain couples TRBV19 to TRBJ2-7, with 8 bases identical to TRBD2. CDR3 size: 14 residues. V dropped 8 bases and J dropped 0; count of bases not matched to a gene: 6. CDR1 and CDR2 (germline): LNHDA, SQIVND (reference sequence). The CDR3 here is CASSSGSSSYEQYF. In DNA form, the CDR3 reads TGTGCCAGTTCTAGCGGGTCCAGCTCCTACGAGCAGTACTTC.

The rearrangement joins TRBV25-1 to TRBJ2-1; 8 bases match TRBD2. Germline V gene data show CDR1 as MGHDK and CDR2 as SYGVNS. The V and J ends lost 3 bases and 6 bases, in that order; junction bases with no gene match: 7. The CDR3 has 15 amino acids. For the CDR3, the DNA is TGTGCCAGCAGTGACCCCAGCGGGAGTTTCAATGAGCAGTTCTTC. Protein: CASSDPSGSFNEQFF.

The chain couples TRBV11-1 to TRBJ1-1, with D unclear. The V and J ends lost 3 bases and 0 bases respectively, with 8 bases between them. The CDR3 has 14 residues. The germline CDR1 and CDR2 sequences are SGHAT and FQDESV (reference sequence). The CDR3 region has the DNA TGTGCCAGCAGCTTTGATCGGGTGAACACTGAAGCTTTCTTT. Amino acid sequence: CASSFDRVNTEAFF.

By frequency in the sample, this clone is medium-sized. The chain combines TRBV29-1 with TRBJ2-1; D remains ambiguous. CDR3 length equals 12 residues. Germline CDR1 and CDR2: SQVTM and ANQGSEA. V lost 4 bases and J lost 3, with 7 bases in between. CDR3 DNA: TGCAGCGTTGGGGCTTTCTACAATGAGCAGTTCTTC. Translated: CSVGAFYNEQFF.

The chain recombines TRBV9 with TRBJ2-3, with 13 bases lining up with TRBD2. The CDR3 extends over 16 amino acids. From germline, CDR1 is SGDLS and CDR2 YYNGEE. Losses at the gene ends were 4 bases for V and 5 bases for J; bases not matched to a gene: 7. In DNA form, the CDR3 reads TGTGCCAGCAGCCCAGGACTAGCGGGAGTGAAAGATACGCAGTATTTT. This codes for CASSPGLAGVKDTQYF.

This chain joins TRBV6-6 and TRBJ1-1; 7 positions match TRBD1. V lost 4 bases to trimming and J lost 1 base; unmatched junction nucleotides: 3. The CDR3 has 14 residues. Germline loops: CDR1 MNHNY, CDR2 SVGAGI (reference sequence). The CDR3 nucleotides are TGTGCCAGCAGTTCGGGACAGCGGAACACTGAAGCTTTCTTT. Translating it yields CASSSGQRNTEAFF.

The gene calls are TRBV30 and TRBJ1-3; TRBD1 agrees at 8 bases. V was pared by 4 bases and J by 4 bases, with 18 bases of the junction left unmatched. Germline CDR1 GTSNPN, CDR2 SVGIG (reference sequence). This CDR3 has 18 residues. The CDR3 region is CAWTGPTGASLLGNTIYF. The DNA for the CDR3 is TGTGCCTGGACAGGACCGACAGGGGCCTCCCTCCTGGGAAACACCATATATTTT.

The J gene is TRBJ2-1, the V gene TRBV10-2; TRBD1 agrees at 7 bases. Losses at the gene ends were 5 bases for V and 4 bases for J; bases not matched to a gene: 2. Germline assignment: CDR1 WSHSY and CDR2 SAAADI. This CDR3 is built from 13 residues. The CDR3 DNA is TGCGCCAGCAGTTTGACAGGGTACAATGAGCAGTTCTTC. Protein: CASSLTGYNEQFF.

The chain combines TRBV27 with TRBJ1-5; D gene uncertain. This CDR3 region has 12 residues. Looked up from germline, CDR1 is MNHEY and CDR2 is SMNVEV (reference sequence). The germline V and J ends were trimmed by 4 bases and 10 bases, with 11 bases remaining between them. CDR3 bases: TGTGCCAGCAGTTCTCCACCTGCCCCCCAGCATTTT. Residues: CASSSPPAPQHF.

V usage is TRBV6-1 and J usage is TRBJ2-5, with D uncertain. The CDR3 extends over 14 amino acids. Looked up from germline, CDR1 is MNHNS and CDR2 is SASEGT. Trimming pared 2 bases from V and 5 bases from J, leaving 12 bases between. The CDR3 nucleotides are TGTGCCAGCAGTGAATTAGCTAGTTCGGAGACCCAGTACTTC. Its protein is CASSELASSETQYF.

This chain uses TRBV5-4 with TRBJ1-1; D not certain. Germline V lookup: CDR1 SGHNT, CDR2 YYREEE (reference sequence). The CDR3 loop spans 13 amino acids. Trimming pared 1 base from V and 1 base from J, leaving 5 bases between. CDR3 sequence: CASSLTRNTEAFF. The CDR3 DNA is TGTGCCAGCAGCTTGACACGGAACACTGAAGCTTTCTTT. The full variable domain, completed using reference TRBV5-4 and TRBJ1-1, is ETGVTQSPTHLIKTRGQQVTLRCSSQSGHNTVSWYQQALGQGPQFIFQYYREEENGRGNFPPRFSGLQFPNYSSELNVNALELDDSALYLCASSLTRNTEAFFGQGTRLTVV.

The gene calls are TRBV2 and TRBJ1-2, with no clear D. V lost 0 bases, J lost 6 bases, and 11 bases lay in between. CDR3 length equals 14 residues. Germline values: CDR1 SNHLY, CDR2 FYNNEI. The CDR3 reads CASSEAPFMDGYTF. The CDR3 bases are TGTGCCAGCAGTGAAGCCCCTTTTATGGATGGCTACACCTTC.

This chain connects TRBV7-8 to TRBJ1-6; D is unclear. V lost 1 base, J lost 1 base, and 11 bases lay in between. CDR3 length: 17 residues. CDR1 and CDR2 from the germline V gene are SGHVS and FQNEAQ. As DNA, the CDR3 is TGTGCCAGCAGCTTAGGGGATACCAAATCCTATAATTCACCCCTCCACTTT. It specifies CASSLGDTKSYNSPLHF.

The chain joins TRBV4-1 to TRBJ1-5; D unclear. This CDR3 is built from 14 residues. Per germline, CDR1 MGHRA and CDR2 YSYEKL. The V end was cut by 1 base, the J end by 7 bases, with 11 bases between. The DNA of the CDR3 is TGCGCCAGCAGCCAAGGTAGGGCTGGCCAGCCCCAGCATTTT. The encoded protein is CASSQGRAGQPQHF.

This clone was recorded only once. V gene TRBV7-8 combines with J gene TRBJ1-1; tentative D call: TRBD1 (5 bases). CDR3 length: 13 residues. The germline V gene has CDR1 SGHVS and CDR2 FQNEAQ. The V and J ends lost 8 bases and 4 bases respectively, with 14 bases between them. In DNA, the CDR3 is TGTGCCAGCTCAACAGGACTTACCACTGAAGCTTTCTTT. It codes for CASSTGLTTEAFF.

This rearrangement joins TRBV9 to TRBJ2-2; 7 positions match TRBD1. CDR3 size: 17 residues. Trimming took 4 bases from V and 2 from J; bases not matched to a gene: 11. Germline V gene data show CDR1 as SGDLS and CDR2 as YYNGEE. CDR3 loop: CASSKRTGLTNTGELFF. The CDR3 nucleotides are TGTGCCAGCAGCAAAAGGACAGGTCTTACAAACACCGGGGAGCTGTTTTTT.

V gene TRBV9 combines with J gene TRBJ2-5; D possibly corresponds to TRBD2 (7 bases). CDR3 length equals 16 residues. Germline CDR1 SGDLS, CDR2 YYNGEE. V was cut by 6 bases and J by 5 bases, with 23 bases left in between. CDR3 region: CASNNEAGASGETQYF. For the CDR3, the DNA is TGTGCCAGCAACAACGAGGCGGGGGCTTCGGGGGAGACCCAGTACTTC.

The gene calls are TRBV7-9 and TRBJ2-3; TRBD2 matches at 8 bases. Germline trimming cut 5 bases from V and 1 base from J; bases unmatched to any gene: 8. The CDR3 is 16 residues long. Germline CDR1 reads SEHNR; CDR2 reads FQNEAQ (reference sequence). CDR3 nucleotide sequence: TGTGCCAGCAGCCTCGGGAGGGACCGGGGCACAGATACGCAGTATTTT. Its protein is CASSLGRDRGTDTQYF. Full variable domain (missing parts from reference TRBV7-9 and TRBJ2-3): DTGVSQNPRHKITKRGQNVTFRCDPISEHNRLYWYRQTLGQGPEFLTYFQNEAQLEKSRLLSDRFSAERPKGSFSTLEIQRTEQGDSAMYLCASSLGRDRGTDTQYFGPGTRLTVL.

The gene calls are TRBV11-2 and TRBJ2-1; TRBD2 matches at 7 bases. Looked up from germline, CDR1 is SGHAT and CDR2 is FQNNGV. The CDR3 is 14 amino acids. After removal of 8 bases from V and 4 bases from J, the junction contained 8 bases not matched to a gene. The CDR3 bases are TGTGCCAGCCTGCCGGGACTAAAGTACAATGAGCAGTTCTTC. This sequence encodes CASLPGLKYNEQFF.

The chain combines TRBV28 with TRBJ1-1; possibly TRBD1 for D (5 bases). Germline CDR1 is MDHEN and CDR2 is SYDVKM. The CDR3 has 12 residues. V gave up 6 bases and J gave up 5 bases, with 10 bases separating them. The CDR3 coding sequence is TGTGCCAGCAGGTCGACAGTGACTGAAGCTTTCTTT. Translated: CASRSTVTEAFF.

The gene calls are TRBV6-6 and TRBJ2-2; D remains unclear. The germline V gene has CDR1 MNHNY and CDR2 SVGAGI (reference sequence). The V end was cut by 7 bases, the J end by 6 bases, with 12 bases between. This CDR3 contains 13 residues. The DNA of the CDR3 is TGTGCCAGCACCTATAGAGTCCCCGGGGAGCTGTTTTTT. Residues: CASTYRVPGELFF.